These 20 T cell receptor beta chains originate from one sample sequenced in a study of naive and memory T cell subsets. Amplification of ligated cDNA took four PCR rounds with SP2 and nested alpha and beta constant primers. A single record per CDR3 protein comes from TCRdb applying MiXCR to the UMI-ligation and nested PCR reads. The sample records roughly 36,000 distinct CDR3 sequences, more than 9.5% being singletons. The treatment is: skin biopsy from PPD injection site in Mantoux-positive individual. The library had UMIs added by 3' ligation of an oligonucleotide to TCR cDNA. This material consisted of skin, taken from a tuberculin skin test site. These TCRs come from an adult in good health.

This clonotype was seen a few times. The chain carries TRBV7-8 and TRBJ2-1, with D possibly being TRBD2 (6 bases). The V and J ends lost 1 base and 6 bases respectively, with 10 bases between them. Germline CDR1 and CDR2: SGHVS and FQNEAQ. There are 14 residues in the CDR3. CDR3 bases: TGTGCCAGCAGCTTAGTGGAACTAGCCAATGAGCAGTTCTTC. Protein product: CASSLVELANEQFF.

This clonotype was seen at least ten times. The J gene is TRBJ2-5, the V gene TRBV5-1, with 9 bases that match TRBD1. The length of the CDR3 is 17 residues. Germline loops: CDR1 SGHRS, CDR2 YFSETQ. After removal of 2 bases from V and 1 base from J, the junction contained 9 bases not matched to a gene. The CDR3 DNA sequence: TGCGCCAGCAGCTTAGCCATCCGGACAGGGGTCCAAGAGACCCAGTACTTC. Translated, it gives CASSLAIRTGVQETQYF.

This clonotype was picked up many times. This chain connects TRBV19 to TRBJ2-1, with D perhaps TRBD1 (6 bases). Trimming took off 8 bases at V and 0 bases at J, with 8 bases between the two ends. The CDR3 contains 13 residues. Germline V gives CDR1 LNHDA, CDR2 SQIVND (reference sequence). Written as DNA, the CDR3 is TGTGCCAGTGGACAGAGCTCCTACAATGAGCAGTTCTTC. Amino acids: CASGQSSYNEQFF.

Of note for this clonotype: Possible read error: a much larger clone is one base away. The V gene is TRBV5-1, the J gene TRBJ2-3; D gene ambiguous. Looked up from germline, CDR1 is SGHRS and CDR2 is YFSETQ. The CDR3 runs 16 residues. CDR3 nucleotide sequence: TGCGTCAGCAGCGTCCGGGCCGCATCTAGCACAGATACGCAGTATTTT. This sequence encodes CVSSVRAASSTDTQYF.

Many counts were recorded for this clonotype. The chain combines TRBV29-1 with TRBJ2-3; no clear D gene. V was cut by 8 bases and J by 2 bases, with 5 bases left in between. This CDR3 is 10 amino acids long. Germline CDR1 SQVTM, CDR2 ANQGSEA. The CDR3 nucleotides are TGCAGCTCTTACACAGATACGCAGTATTTT. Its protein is CSSYTDTQYF.

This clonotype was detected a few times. The CDR3 loop reads CASSLAGDNSPLHF. CDR3 in DNA: TGTGCCAGCAGCTTAGCGGGTGATAATTCACCCCTCCACTTT. The chain uses TRBV7-9 and TRBJ1-6; no firm D call. This CDR3 comprises 14 residues. V dropped 0 bases and J dropped 5 bases, with 5 bases sitting between them. Per the germline V gene, CDR1 is SEHNR and CDR2 is FQNEAQ (reference sequence).

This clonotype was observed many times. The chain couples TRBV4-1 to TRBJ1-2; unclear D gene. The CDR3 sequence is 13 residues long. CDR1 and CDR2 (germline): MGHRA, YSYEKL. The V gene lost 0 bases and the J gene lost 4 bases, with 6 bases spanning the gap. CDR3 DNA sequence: TGCGCCAGCAGCCAAGAAGGTAGCTATGGCTACACCTTC. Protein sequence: CASSQEGSYGYTF.

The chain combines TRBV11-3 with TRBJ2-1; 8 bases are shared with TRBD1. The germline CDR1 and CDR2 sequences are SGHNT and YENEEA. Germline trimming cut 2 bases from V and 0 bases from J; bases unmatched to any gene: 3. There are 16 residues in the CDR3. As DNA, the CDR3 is TGTGCCAGCAGCTTATTCGGACAGGGCTCCTACAATGAGCAGTTCTTC. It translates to CASSLFGQGSYNEQFF.

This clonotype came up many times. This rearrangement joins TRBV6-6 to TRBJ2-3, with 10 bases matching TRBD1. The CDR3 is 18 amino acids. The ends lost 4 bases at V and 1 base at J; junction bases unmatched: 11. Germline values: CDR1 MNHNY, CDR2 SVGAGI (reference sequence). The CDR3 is CASSSARQGARGTDTQYF. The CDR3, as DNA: TGTGCCAGCAGTTCCGCGAGACAGGGGGCGCGGGGCACAGATACGCAGTATTTT.

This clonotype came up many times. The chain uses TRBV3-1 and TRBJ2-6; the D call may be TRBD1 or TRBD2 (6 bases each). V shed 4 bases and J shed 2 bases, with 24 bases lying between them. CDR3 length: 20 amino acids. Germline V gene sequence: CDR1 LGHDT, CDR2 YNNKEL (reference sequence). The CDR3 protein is CASSPRSALGGRAGANVLTF. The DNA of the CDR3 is TGTGCCAGCAGCCCCCGTAGCGCCTTAGGGGGGCGAGCTGGGGCCAACGTCCTGACTTTC.

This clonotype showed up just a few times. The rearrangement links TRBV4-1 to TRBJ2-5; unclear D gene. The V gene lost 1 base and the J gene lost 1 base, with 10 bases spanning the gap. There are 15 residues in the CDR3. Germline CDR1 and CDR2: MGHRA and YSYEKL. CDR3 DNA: TGCGCCAGCAGCCAAGTCCCTAGGCGCCAAGAGACCCAGTACTTC. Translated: CASSQVPRRQETQYF.

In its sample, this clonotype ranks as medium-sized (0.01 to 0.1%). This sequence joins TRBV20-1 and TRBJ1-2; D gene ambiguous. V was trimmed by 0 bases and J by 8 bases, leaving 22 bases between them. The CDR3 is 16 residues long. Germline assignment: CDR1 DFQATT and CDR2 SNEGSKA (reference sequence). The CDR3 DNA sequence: TGCAGTGCTAGAGATTTGGAGGACCCGACGCCGGGGGGCTACACCTTC. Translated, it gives CSARDLEDPTPGGYTF.

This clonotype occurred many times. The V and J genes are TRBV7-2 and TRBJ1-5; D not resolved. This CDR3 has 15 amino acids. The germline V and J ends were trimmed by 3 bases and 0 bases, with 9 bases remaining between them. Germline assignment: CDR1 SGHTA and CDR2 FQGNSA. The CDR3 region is CASSLWQHSNQPQHF. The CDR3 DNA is TGTGCCAGCAGCTTGTGGCAGCATAGCAATCAGCCCCAGCATTTT.

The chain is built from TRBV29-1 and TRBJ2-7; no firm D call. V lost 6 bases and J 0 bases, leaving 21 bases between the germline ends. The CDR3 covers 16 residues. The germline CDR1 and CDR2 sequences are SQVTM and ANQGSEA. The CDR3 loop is CSVRFAPGPFSYEQYF. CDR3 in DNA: TGCAGCGTCCGATTCGCGCCCGGACCTTTCTCCTACGAGCAGTACTTC.

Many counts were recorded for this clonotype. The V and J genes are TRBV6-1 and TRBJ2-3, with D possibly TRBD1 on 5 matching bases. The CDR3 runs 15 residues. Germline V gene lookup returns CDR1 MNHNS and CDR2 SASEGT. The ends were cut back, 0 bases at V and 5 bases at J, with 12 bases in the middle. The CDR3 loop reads CASSEAGGRGDTQYF. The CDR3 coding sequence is TGTGCCAGCAGTGAAGCAGGCGGAAGGGGAGATACGCAGTATTTT.

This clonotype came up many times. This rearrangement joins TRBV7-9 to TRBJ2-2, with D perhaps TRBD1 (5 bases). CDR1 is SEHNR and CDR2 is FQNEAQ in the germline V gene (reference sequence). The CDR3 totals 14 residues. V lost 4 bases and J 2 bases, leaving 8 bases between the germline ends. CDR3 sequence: CASSSGINTGELFF. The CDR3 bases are TGTGCCAGCAGCTCAGGGATCAACACCGGGGAGCTGTTTTTT.

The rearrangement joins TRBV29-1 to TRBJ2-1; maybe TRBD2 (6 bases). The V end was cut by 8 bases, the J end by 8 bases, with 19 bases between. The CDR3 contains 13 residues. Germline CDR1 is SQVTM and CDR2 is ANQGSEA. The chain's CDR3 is CSTGGLPGDEQFF. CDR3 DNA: TGCAGCACTGGGGGACTTCCTGGCGATGAGCAGTTCTTC.

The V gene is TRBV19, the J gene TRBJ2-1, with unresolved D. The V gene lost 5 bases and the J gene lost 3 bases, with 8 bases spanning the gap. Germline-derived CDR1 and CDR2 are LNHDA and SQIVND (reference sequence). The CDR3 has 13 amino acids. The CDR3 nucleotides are TGTGCCAGTAGTGCGACCGTCTACAATGAGCAGTTCTTC. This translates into CASSATVYNEQFF.

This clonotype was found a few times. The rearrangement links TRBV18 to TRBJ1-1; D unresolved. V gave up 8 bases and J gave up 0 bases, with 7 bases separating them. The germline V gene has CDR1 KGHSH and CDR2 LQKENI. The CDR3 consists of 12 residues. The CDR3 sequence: CASSRMNTEAFF. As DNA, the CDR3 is TGTGCCAGCAGCAGAATGAACACTGAAGCTTTCTTT.

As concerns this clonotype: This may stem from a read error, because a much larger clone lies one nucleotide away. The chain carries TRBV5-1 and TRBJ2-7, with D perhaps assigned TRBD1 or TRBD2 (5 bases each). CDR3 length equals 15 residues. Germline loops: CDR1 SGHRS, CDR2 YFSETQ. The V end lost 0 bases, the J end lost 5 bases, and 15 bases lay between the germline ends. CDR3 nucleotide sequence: TGCGCCAGCAGCTTGGGGGGGACCTCAACCCACGAGCAGTACTTC. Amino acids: CASSLGGTSTHEQYF.